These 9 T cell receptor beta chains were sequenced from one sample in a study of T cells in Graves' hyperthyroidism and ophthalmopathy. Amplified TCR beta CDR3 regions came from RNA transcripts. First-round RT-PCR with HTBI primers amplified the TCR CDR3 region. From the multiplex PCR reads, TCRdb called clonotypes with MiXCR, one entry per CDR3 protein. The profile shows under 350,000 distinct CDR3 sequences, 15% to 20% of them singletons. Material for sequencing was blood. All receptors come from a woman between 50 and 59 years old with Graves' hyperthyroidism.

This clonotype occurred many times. CDR3: CASSERGLATRTDTQYF. Written as DNA, the CDR3 is TGTGCCAGCAGTGAACGAGGACTCGCGACCCGCACAGATACGCAGTATTTT. The chain combines TRBV2 with TRBJ2-3, with a possible D match to TRBD2 (5 bases). The CDR3 length is 17 residues. CDR1 and CDR2 (germline): SNHLY, FYNNEI. The germline V and J ends were trimmed by 2 bases and 1 base, with 16 bases remaining between them.

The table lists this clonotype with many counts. CDR3 in DNA: TGTGCCAGCAGTTTAGATGGCAGGGACACTGAAGCTTTCTTT. Its protein is CASSLDGRDTEAFF. The chain is built from TRBV28 and TRBJ1-1; tentative D call: TRBD1 (5 bases). V lost 2 bases and J 3 bases, leaving 10 bases between the germline ends. This CDR3 has 14 amino acids. Germline-derived CDR1 and CDR2 are MDHEN and SYDVKM.

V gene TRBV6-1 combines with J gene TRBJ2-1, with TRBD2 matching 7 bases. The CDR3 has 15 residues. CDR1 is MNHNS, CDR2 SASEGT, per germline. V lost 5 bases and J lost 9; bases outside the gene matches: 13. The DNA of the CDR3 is TGTGCCAGCAGTTCCAGCGGGAATCGACTTGGTGAGCAGTTCTTC. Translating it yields CASSSSGNRLGEQFF.

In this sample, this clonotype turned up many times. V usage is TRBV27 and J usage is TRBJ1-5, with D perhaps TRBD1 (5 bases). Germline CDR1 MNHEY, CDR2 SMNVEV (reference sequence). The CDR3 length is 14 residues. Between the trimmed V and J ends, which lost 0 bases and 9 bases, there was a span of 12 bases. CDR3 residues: CASSLSGGESPQHF. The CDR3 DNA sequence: TGTGCCAGCAGTTTATCGGGAGGGGAGTCGCCCCAGCATTTT.

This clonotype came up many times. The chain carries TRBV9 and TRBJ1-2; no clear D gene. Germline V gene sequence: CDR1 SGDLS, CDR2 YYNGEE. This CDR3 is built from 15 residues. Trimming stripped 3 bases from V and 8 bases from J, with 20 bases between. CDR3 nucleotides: TGTGCCAGCAGCGATCGGCCCTCTCCCAGCGGGGGCTACACCTTC. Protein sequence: CASSDRPSPSGGYTF.

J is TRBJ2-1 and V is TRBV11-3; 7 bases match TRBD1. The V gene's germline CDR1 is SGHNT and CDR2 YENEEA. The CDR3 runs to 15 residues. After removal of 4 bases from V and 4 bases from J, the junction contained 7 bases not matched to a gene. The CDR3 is CASSSGQYLYNEQFF. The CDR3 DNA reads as TGTGCCAGCAGCTCGGGACAGTACCTTTACAATGAGCAGTTCTTC.

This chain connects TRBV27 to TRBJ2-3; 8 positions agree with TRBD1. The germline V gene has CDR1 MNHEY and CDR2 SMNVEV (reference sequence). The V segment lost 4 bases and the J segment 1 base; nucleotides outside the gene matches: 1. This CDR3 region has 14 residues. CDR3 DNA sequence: TGTGCCAGCAGTTGGACAGGGCGCACAGATACGCAGTATTTT. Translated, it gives CASSWTGRTDTQYF.

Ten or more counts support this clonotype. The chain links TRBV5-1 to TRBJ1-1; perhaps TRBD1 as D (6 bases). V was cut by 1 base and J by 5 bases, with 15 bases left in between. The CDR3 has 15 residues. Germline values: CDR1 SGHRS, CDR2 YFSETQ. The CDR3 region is CASSLRVGAGTEAFF. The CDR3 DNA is TGCGCCAGCAGCTTGAGGGTGGGGGCGGGGACTGAAGCTTTCTTT.

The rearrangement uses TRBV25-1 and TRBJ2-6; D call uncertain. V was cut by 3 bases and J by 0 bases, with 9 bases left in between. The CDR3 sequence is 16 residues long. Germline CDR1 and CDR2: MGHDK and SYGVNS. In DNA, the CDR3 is TGTGCCAGCAGTGACATATCCTACTCTGGGGCCAACGTCCTGACTTTC. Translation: CASSDISYSGANVLTF.